This passage covers 26 T cell receptor beta chains from one sample sequenced in a study of blood T cells in healthy people across ages. Sample-barcoded 5' priming and a J-beta primer mix drove a second PCR of 7 to 11 cycles. TCRdb recomputed calls from the 5' RACE reads with MiXCR, one row per CDR3 protein. The table lists 890,000 or so distinct CDR3 sequences, about 62% of them singletons. Input material: blood. These receptors came from a man aged 30 to 45 in good health.

This rearrangement joins TRBV11-2 to TRBJ2-4, with 7 positions matching TRBD1. Near its end, the DNA agrees better with TRBJ2-5, so the J call may be wrong. From germline, CDR1 is SGHAT and CDR2 FQNNGV. CDR3 size: 15 residues. CDR3 DNA sequence: TGTGCCAGCAGCCGAGGCGACAGGGACGTTGAGACCCAGTACTTC. Amino acid sequence: CASSRGDRDVETQYF.

The chain employs TRBV9 and TRBJ2-3, with TRBD1 matching 8 bases. The germline V gene encodes CDR1 SGDLS and CDR2 YYNGEE. V shed 5 bases and J 4 bases; nucleotides not matched to a gene: 9. The CDR3 loop spans 15 amino acids. CDR3 loop: CASSRRQGFADTQYF. The DNA of the CDR3 is TGTGCCAGCAGTCGTAGACAGGGGTTCGCAGATACGCAGTATTTT.

This clonotype was counted a single time. V and J are TRBV11-2 and TRBJ2-6, with a weak D call TRBD1 (5 bases). There are 16 residues in the CDR3. Per germline, CDR1 SGHAT and CDR2 FQNNGV. V lost 0 bases and J lost 4, with 10 bases in between. The CDR3 protein is CASSLESRAGANVLTF. The CDR3 DNA reads as TGTGCCAGCAGCTTAGAAAGCAGGGCCGGGGCCAACGTCCTGACTTTC.

V and J are TRBV6-2 or TRBV6-3 and TRBJ1-1; TRBD1 is a possible D gene (5 bases). This CDR3 has 14 residues. Germline assignment: CDR1 MNHEY and CDR2 SVGEGT. The ends were cut back, 7 bases at V and 1 base at J, with 13 bases in the middle. The CDR3 loop is CASILGGENTEAFF. The CDR3 DNA is TGTGCCAGCATCCTCGGGGGGGAGAACACTGAAGCTTTCTTT.

This sequence joins TRBV20-1 and TRBJ2-3, with 9 bases fitting TRBD2. V shed 6 bases, J shed 4 bases, and the junction held 14 bases outside the gene matches. Germline CDR1 and CDR2: DFQATT and SNEGSKA (reference sequence). The CDR3 has 16 residues. The CDR3 is CSAVPHLAGFADTQYF. The CDR3 nucleotides read TGCAGTGCCGTCCCTCATCTAGCGGGGTTCGCAGATACGCAGTATTTT.

The V and J genes are TRBV7-9 and TRBJ2-7, with 7 bases lining up with TRBD1. Germline V gene data show CDR1 as SEHNR and CDR2 as FQNEAQ (reference sequence). V lost 5 bases and J lost 1; bases outside the gene matches: 8. The CDR3 loop spans 15 amino acids. The CDR3 region has the DNA TGTGCCAGCAGCCCACCCGGGACAGAGTCCTACGAGCAGTACTTC. It encodes CASSPPGTESYEQYF. The full variable domain, its missing parts supplied by reference TRBV7-9 and TRBJ2-7, is DTGVSQNPRHKITKRGQNVTFRCDPISEHNRLYWYRQTLGQGPEFLTYFQNEAQLEKSRLLSDRFSAERPKGSFSTLEIQRTEQGDSAMYLCASSPPGTESYEQYFGPGTRLTVT.

The J gene is TRBJ1-2, the V gene TRBV4-3; TRBD1 might be the D (5 bases). V was shortened by 1 base and J by 3 bases, with 15 bases between the two germline ends. This CDR3 is 16 amino acids long. CDR1 LGHNA and CDR2 YSLEER come from the germline V gene. The CDR3 spells CASSQGERGSYYGYTF. In DNA, the CDR3 is TGCGCCAGCAGCCAAGGGGAGAGGGGTTCTTACTATGGCTACACCTTC.

This clonotype has just a few counts. V gene TRBV7-3 combines with J gene TRBJ2-3; TRBD2 agrees at 10 bases. The ends lost 4 bases at V and 2 bases at J; junction bases unmatched: 9. Germline CDR1 and CDR2: SGHTA and FQGTGA. The CDR3 runs 17 residues. CDR3 protein: CASSSTGLAGDTDTQYF. CDR3 DNA: TGTGCCAGCAGCTCTACTGGGCTAGCGGGGGACACAGATACGCAGTATTTT.

The V and J genes are TRBV6-2 or TRBV6-3 and TRBJ2-4; tentatively, D is TRBD2 (5 bases). CDR3 size: 15 residues. Germline V lookup: CDR1 MNHEY, CDR2 SVGEGT. The V end was cut by 6 bases, the J end by 3 bases, with 15 bases between. In DNA, the CDR3 is TGTGCCAGCAGACGCACCGCGGGTGGCAAAAACATTCAGTACTTC. It translates to CASRRTAGGKNIQYF.

V is TRBV4-3 and J is TRBJ1-2, with D unclear. Germline-derived CDR1 and CDR2 are LGHNA and YSLEER. This CDR3 is 15 amino acids long. Trimming took off 1 base at V and 2 bases at J, with 11 bases between the two ends. The CDR3 DNA reads as TGCGCCAGCAGCCAAGCCCCCAGGCTAAACTATGGCTACACCTTC. This codes for CASSQAPRLNYGYTF.

The chain has TRBV6-6 and TRBJ2-1; the D call may be TRBD1 or TRBD2 (6 bases each). V shed 8 bases and J shed 0 bases, with 14 bases lying between them. CDR1 and CDR2 (germline): MNHNY, SVGAGI (reference sequence). This CDR3 comprises 15 residues. The CDR3 nucleotides are TGTGCCAGCCGACGGGGGCCTAGCTCCTACAATGAGCAGTTCTTC. Protein product: CASRRGPSSYNEQFF.

CDR3 region: CSARGSDGDTSLYEQYF. In DNA form, the CDR3 reads TGCAGTGCTAGAGGCTCAGACGGGGACACTAGCCTCTACGAGCAGTACTTC. The chain recombines TRBV20-1 with TRBJ2-7, with D possibly being TRBD1 or TRBD2 (6 bases each). The CDR3 is 17 residues long. Deletions cut 1 base from V and 3 bases from J, with 22 bases between. Germline CDR1 and CDR2: DFQATT and SNEGSKA (reference sequence).

This chain's CDR3 is CSASSGDAFEQYF. The CDR3, as DNA: TGCAGTGCTAGCTCAGGGGATGCCTTCGAGCAGTACTTC. The J gene is TRBJ2-5, the V gene TRBV20-1; maybe TRBD1 (6 bases). Judging by the DNA end, TRBJ2-7 fits better; the J call may be wrong. The CDR3 is made up of 13 amino acids. Per the germline V gene, CDR1 is DFQATT and CDR2 is SNEGSKA (reference sequence).

This sequence joins TRBV6-5 and TRBJ2-1; weak D call: TRBD2 (6 bases). Germline loops: CDR1 MNHEY, CDR2 SVGAGI. CDR3 size: 14 residues. V was shortened by 7 bases and J by 0 bases, with 10 bases between the two germline ends. CDR3 loop: CASNGGPSYNEQFF. The CDR3 DNA reads as TGTGCCAGCAACGGGGGACCCTCCTACAATGAGCAGTTCTTC.

The chain recombines TRBV6-5 with TRBJ2-3; 9 bases match TRBD1. The CDR3 has 18 residues. CDR1 and CDR2 from the germline V gene are MNHEY and SVGAGI. J was trimmed by 2 bases and V by 0 bases; bases with no gene match: 9. CDR3 loop: CASSYSGQGGGLTDTQYF. Here the CDR3 DNA reads TGTGCCAGCAGTTACTCGGGACAGGGTGGTGGCCTCACAGATACGCAGTATTTT.

This clonotype was counted a few times. V gene TRBV12-3 or TRBV12-4 combines with J gene TRBJ2-5, with a possible D match to TRBD2 (5 bases). V was shortened by 6 bases and J by 5 bases, with 22 bases between the two germline ends. The CDR3 runs to 16 residues. DNA of the CDR3: TGTGCCAGCAGCCCCCTACTAGTCCGGGTTGGGGAGACCCAGTACTTC. Protein product: CASSPLLVRVGETQYF.

This clonotype has a handful of counts. This sequence joins TRBV12-3 or TRBV12-4 and TRBJ1-2; TRBD1 aligns across 7 bases. With V trimmed by 7 bases and J by 8 bases, 10 bases remained unmatched. This CDR3 comprises 13 residues. CDR3 DNA sequence: TGTGCCAGCAATCTCAGGGGGTATAACGGCTACACCTTC. Translating it yields CASNLRGYNGYTF.

This sequence joins TRBV12-3 or TRBV12-4 and TRBJ2-2; a weak D match, TRBD1 (6 bases). With 5 bases removed from V and 6 bases from J, the gap between germline ends came to 13 bases. This CDR3 contains 14 residues. CDR3 in amino acids: CASSIQGTPGELFF. In nucleotides, the CDR3 is TGTGCCAGCAGTATACAGGGAACCCCCGGGGAGCTGTTTTTT.

In its sample, this clonotype was seen a few times. This chain uses TRBV28 with TRBJ2-1; tentative D call: TRBD2 (5 bases). The ends were cut back, 6 bases at V and 7 bases at J, with 13 bases in the middle. The CDR3 runs 13 residues. The germline gives CDR1 MDHEN, CDR2 SYDVKM. The CDR3 loop is CASSPGLANEQFF. The CDR3 region has the DNA TGTGCCAGCAGCCCCGGATTAGCGAATGAGCAGTTCTTC.

The J gene is TRBJ2-1, the V gene TRBV10-2; 7 positions agree with TRBD1. There are 16 residues in the CDR3. Germline CDR1 and CDR2: WSHSY and SAAADI. V shed 6 bases and J 9 bases; nucleotides not matched to a gene: 17. The CDR3: CASSDLGQALRGEQFF. The CDR3 DNA reads TGCGCCAGCAGCGACCTCGGACAGGCCCTACGGGGTGAGCAGTTCTTC.

The rearrangement links TRBV12-3 or TRBV12-4 to TRBJ1-1; D perhaps matches TRBD1 (6 bases). Trimming removed 7 bases at V and 0 bases at J, with 21 bases between. The CDR3 sequence is 17 residues long. CDR3: CASNSPPRTALNTEAFF. CDR3 nucleotide sequence: TGTGCCAGCAACTCACCCCCGAGGACAGCCCTGAACACTGAAGCTTTCTTT.

V gene TRBV7-2 combines with J gene TRBJ2-3; D is possibly TRBD1 or TRBD2 (5 bases each). Germline CDR1 SGHTA, CDR2 FQGNSA. This CDR3 has 17 amino acids. With 0 bases removed from V and 6 bases from J, the gap between germline ends came to 19 bases. CDR3 in amino acids: CASSLASVGQGDDTQYF. CDR3 DNA sequence: TGTGCCAGCAGCTTAGCTTCTGTAGGACAAGGGGACGATACGCAGTATTTT.

The chain has TRBV7-9 and TRBJ1-4; no firm D call. Germline CDR1 reads SEHNR; CDR2 reads FQNEAQ (reference sequence). The CDR3 is 14 residues long. The V gene lost 6 bases and the J gene lost 3 bases, with 11 bases spanning the gap. Here the CDR3 reads CASSNTGANEKLFF. The CDR3 region has the DNA TGTGCCAGCAGTAACACCGGTGCTAATGAAAAACTGTTTTTT. The full variable domain, completed using reference TRBV7-9 and TRBJ1-4, is DTGVSQNPRHKITKRGQNVTFRCDPISEHNRLYWYRQTLGQGPEFLTYFQNEAQLEKSRLLSDRFSAERPKGSFSTLEIQRTEQGDSAMYLCASSNTGANEKLFFGSGTQLSVL.

V gene TRBV28 combines with J gene TRBJ2-7; 14 positions match TRBD2. V shed 7 bases and J 0 bases; nucleotides not matched to a gene: 2. The CDR3 sequence is 15 residues long. The V gene's germline CDR1 is MDHEN and CDR2 SYDVKM. The CDR3 region is CASTGTSGSSYEQYF. Written as DNA, the CDR3 is TGTGCCAGCACCGGGACTAGCGGGAGCTCCTACGAGCAGTACTTC.

The table lists this clonotype with a few counts. The V call is TRBV7-9, the J call TRBJ2-1, with D unresolved. This CDR3 spans 15 amino acids. The germline CDR1 and CDR2 sequences are SEHNR and FQNEAQ (reference sequence). Between the trimmed V and J ends, which lost 5 bases and 3 bases, there was a span of 14 bases. The CDR3 region has the DNA TGTGCCAGCAGCCCCGGACCGAACATCTACAATGAGCAGTTCTTC. This encodes CASSPGPNIYNEQFF.

The chain couples TRBV6-2 or TRBV6-3 to TRBJ1-1; D uncertain. The V gene lost 6 bases and the J gene lost 6 bases, with 14 bases spanning the gap. Germline V gene lookup returns CDR1 MNHEY and CDR2 SVGEGT. This CDR3 spans 13 amino acids. The chain's CDR3 is CASRPRLVAEAFF. Here the CDR3 DNA reads TGTGCCAGCAGACCCAGGCTGGTCGCTGAAGCTTTCTTT.